One sample yielded the 14 T cell receptor beta chains listed below, sequenced in a study of T cell repertoires and HLA-DP antigens. HeLa cells expressing allogeneic DPB1 restimulated the roughly 15-day-expanded CD4+ cells for under 25 h. Cells were stimulated with HeLa cells transduced with HLA-DPA1/DPB1, HLA-DM, invariant chain and CD80. The method was immunoSEQ multiplex PCR; TCRdb's version includes in-frame clones alone and lacks a portion of them. The table lists under 2,500 clones, nearly 80% of them singletons. Sequencing was performed on CD137- CD4+ T cells from cultured PBMCs. The receptors originated from a woman aged 18-35 years in good health and CMV-seronegative.

This clone has more than one count but fewer than ten. The chain has TRBV18 and TRBJ2-5; weak D call: TRBD2 (5 bases). Trimming removed 6 bases at V and 0 bases at J, with 11 bases between. The V gene's germline CDR1 is KGHSH and CDR2 LQKENI. CDR3 length: 14 amino acids. CDR3 in amino acids: CASSPGLYQETQYF. The CDR3 DNA follows: TGTGCCAGCTCGCCTGGACTGTACCAAGAGACCCAGTACTTC.

The chain joins TRBV6-1 to TRBJ1-1; D perhaps matches TRBD1 (5 bases). Looked up from germline, CDR1 is MNHNS and CDR2 is SASEGT. V lost 4 bases, J lost 2 bases, and 14 bases lay in between. The CDR3 has 15 residues. CDR3 in amino acids: CASSGGVVPNTEAFF. Written as DNA, the CDR3 is TGTGCCAGCAGTGGAGGGGTAGTCCCCAACACTGAAGCTTTCTTT.

The rearrangement links TRBV7-9 to TRBJ1-2; D is ambiguous. The V end was cut by 5 bases, the J end by 2 bases, with 9 bases between. From germline, CDR1 is SEHNR and CDR2 FQNEAQ (reference sequence). The CDR3 has 13 residues. The chain's CDR3 is CASSPPNNYGYTF. The CDR3 DNA reads as TGTGCCAGCAGCCCCCCGAACAACTATGGCTACACCTTC.

This clone was seen a few times. V and J are TRBV2 and TRBJ2-3; TRBD2 might be the D (7 bases). This CDR3 comprises 16 residues. V lost 7 bases, J lost 3 bases, and 20 bases lay in between. Germline V CDR1 and CDR2: SNHLY, FYNNEI. CDR3 amino acids: CASTRGGGVGTDTQYF. Here the CDR3 DNA reads TGTGCCAGCACTCGAGGGGGGGGCGTCGGTACAGATACGCAGTATTTT.

This rearrangement joins TRBV6-6 to TRBJ2-2; D unresolved. The CDR3 totals 14 residues. Trimming removed 5 bases at V and 4 bases at J, with 11 bases between. From germline, CDR1 is MNHNY and CDR2 SVGAGI (reference sequence). This CDR3 reads CASSPAKATGELFF. CDR3 coding DNA: TGTGCCAGCAGTCCAGCAAAAGCCACCGGGGAGCTGTTTTTT.

This rearrangement joins TRBV7-4 to TRBJ1-5; 8 nucleotides agree with TRBD1. The CDR3 length is 15 residues. Germline CDR1 SGHVT, CDR2 SQSDAQ. The trim removed 1 base at V and 6 bases at J, leaving 5 bases unmatched. The chain's CDR3 is CASSLGQGAGQPQHF. For the CDR3, the DNA is TGTGCCAGCAGCTTAGGGCAGGGGGCGGGTCAGCCCCAGCATTTT.

The V and J genes are TRBV30 and TRBJ2-7, with TRBD1 matching over 8 bases. Germline values: CDR1 GTSNPN, CDR2 SVGIG (reference sequence). CDR3 length: 11 residues. This CDR3 is CAHGQGYEQYF. The CDR3 DNA follows: TGTGCACACGGACAGGGCTACGAGCAGTACTTC.

CDR3 protein: CASSRDRNTGELFF. The CDR3 DNA is TGTGCCAGCAGCCGGGACAGGAACACCGGGGAGCTGTTTTTT. This chain connects TRBV2 to TRBJ2-2; 7 nucleotides align to TRBD1. Germline CDR1 reads SNHLY; CDR2 reads FYNNEI. The CDR3 is 14 residues long. Trimming at V came to 6 bases and at J to 1 base, leaving 2 bases not matched to a gene.

This chain uses TRBV6-6 with TRBJ1-4, with a weak D call TRBD1 (6 bases). This CDR3 comprises 15 residues. CDR1 and CDR2 from the germline V gene are MNHNY and SVGAGI (reference sequence). Trimming took off 2 bases at V and 4 bases at J, with 11 bases between the two ends. The CDR3 bases are TGTGCCAGCAGTTACCTTGGACAGATTAATGAAAAACTGTTTTTT. It is translated as CASSYLGQINEKLFF.

The chain couples TRBV15 to TRBJ1-2; weak D call: TRBD1 (6 bases). The CDR3 is 14 amino acids. The germline V gene has CDR1 LNHNV and CDR2 YYDKDF (reference sequence). V was clipped by 0 bases and J by 8 bases, with 13 bases between them. CDR3 loop: CATSRDGGPGGYTF. The CDR3 nucleotides read TGTGCCACCAGCAGAGATGGGGGGCCGGGGGGCTACACCTTC.

The chain links TRBV11-1 to TRBJ1-2, with 8 positions matching TRBD1. Germline CDR1 SGHAT, CDR2 FQDESV (reference sequence). The CDR3 is 16 amino acids. Germline trimming cut 0 bases from V and 4 bases from J; bases unmatched to any gene: 7. The CDR3 region is CASSLAPGGFGYGYTF. The CDR3 DNA follows: TGTGCCAGCAGCTTAGCGCCAGGGGGCTTTGGCTATGGCTACACCTTC. Supplemented by reference TRBV11-1 and TRBJ1-2, the full variable domain reads EAEVAQSPRYKITEKSQAVAFWCDPISGHATLYWYRQILGQGPELLVQFQDESVVDDSQLPKDRFSAERLKGVDSTLKIQPAELGDSAMYLCASSLAPGGFGYGYTFGSGTRLTVV.

This chain connects TRBV11-2 to TRBJ2-5; D is possibly TRBD2 (5 bases). Trimming took 2 bases from V and 4 from J, leaving 17 bases between them. CDR3 length equals 16 residues. CDR1 is SGHAT and CDR2 is FQNNGV in the germline V gene. CDR3 nucleotides: TGTGCCAGCAGCTTACCTAGTTCGGGGAAAGCAGAGACCCAGTACTTC. This codes for CASSLPSSGKAETQYF.

The chain is built from TRBV28 and TRBJ2-1, with 12 bases fitting TRBD2. Germline V gives CDR1 MDHEN, CDR2 SYDVKM. With V trimmed by 6 bases and J by 3 bases, 6 bases remained unmatched. CDR3 length: 16 amino acids. Written as DNA, the CDR3 is TGTGCCAGCAGGTCTAGCGGGAGGGCCTTCTACAATGAGCAGTTCTTC. Translated, it gives CASRSSGRAFYNEQFF. Full variable domain (rest looked up from reference TRBV28 and TRBJ2-1): DVKVTQSSRYLVKRTGEKVFLECVQDMDHENMFWYRQDPGLGLRLIYFSYDVKMKEKGDIPEGYSVSREKKERFSLILESASTNQTSMYLCASRSSGRAFYNEQFFGPGTRLTVL.

This clone showed up just a few times. The chain employs TRBV9 and TRBJ2-1, with TRBD2 matching 8 bases. The CDR3 is 16 amino acids. V dropped 3 bases and J dropped 5; count of bases not matched to a gene: 10. Germline V CDR1 and CDR2: SGDLS, YYNGEE. The CDR3 loop is CASSGSTGRGNNEQFF. For the CDR3, the DNA is TGTGCCAGCAGCGGGTCGACCGGGAGGGGGAACAATGAGCAGTTCTTC.